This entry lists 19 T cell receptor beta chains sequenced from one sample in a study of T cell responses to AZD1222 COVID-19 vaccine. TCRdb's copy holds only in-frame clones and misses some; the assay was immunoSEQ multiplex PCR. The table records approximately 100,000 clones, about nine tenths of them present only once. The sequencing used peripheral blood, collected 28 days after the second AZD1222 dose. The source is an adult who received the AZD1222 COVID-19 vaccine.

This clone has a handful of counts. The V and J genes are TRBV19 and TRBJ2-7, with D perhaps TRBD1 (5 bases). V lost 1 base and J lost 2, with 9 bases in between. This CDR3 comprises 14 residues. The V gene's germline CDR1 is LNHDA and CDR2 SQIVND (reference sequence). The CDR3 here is CASSIAQGAYEQYF. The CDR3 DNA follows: TGTGCCAGTAGTATAGCCCAGGGCGCCTACGAGCAGTACTTC.

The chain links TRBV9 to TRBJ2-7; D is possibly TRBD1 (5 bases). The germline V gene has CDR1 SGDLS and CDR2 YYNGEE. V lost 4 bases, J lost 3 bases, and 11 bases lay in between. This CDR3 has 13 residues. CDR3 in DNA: TGTGCCAGCAGCACCCCGGACATCTACGAGCAGTACTTC. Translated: CASSTPDIYEQYF.

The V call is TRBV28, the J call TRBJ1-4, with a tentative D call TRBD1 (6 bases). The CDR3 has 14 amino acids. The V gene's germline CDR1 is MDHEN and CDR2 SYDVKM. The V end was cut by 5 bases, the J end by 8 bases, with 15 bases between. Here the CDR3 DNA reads TGTGCCAGCAGTACAGGGTCTAGGGGGGAAAAACTGTTTTTT. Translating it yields CASSTGSRGEKLFF.

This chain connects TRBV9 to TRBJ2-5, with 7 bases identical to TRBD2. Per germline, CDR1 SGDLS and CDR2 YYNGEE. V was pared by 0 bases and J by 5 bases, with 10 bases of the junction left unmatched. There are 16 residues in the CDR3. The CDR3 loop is CASSVATTSGAETQYF. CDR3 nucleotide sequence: TGTGCCAGCAGCGTAGCTACTACGAGCGGGGCGGAGACCCAGTACTTC.

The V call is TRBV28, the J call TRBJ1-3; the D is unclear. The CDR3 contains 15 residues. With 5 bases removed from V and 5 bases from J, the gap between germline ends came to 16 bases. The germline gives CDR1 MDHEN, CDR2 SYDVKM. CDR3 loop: CASSPPQDPRNTIYF. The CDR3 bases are TGTGCCAGCAGTCCCCCCCAGGACCCACGAAACACCATATATTTT.

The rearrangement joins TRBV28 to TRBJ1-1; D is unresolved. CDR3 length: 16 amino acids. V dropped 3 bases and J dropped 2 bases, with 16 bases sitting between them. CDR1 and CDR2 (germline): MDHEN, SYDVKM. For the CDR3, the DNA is TGTGCCAGCAGTTTCCGCAGAACTTCACCCAACACTGAAGCTTTCTTT. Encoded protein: CASSFRRTSPNTEAFF.

The CDR3 here is CASSLYPFGQSNEKLFF. The CDR3 DNA is TGTGCCAGCAGCTTATATCCCTTCGGACAGAGTAATGAAAAACTGTTTTTT. The V gene is TRBV11-2, the J gene TRBJ1-4; the D gene is possibly TRBD1 (6 bases). The ends were cut back, 2 bases at V and 4 bases at J, with 17 bases in the middle. This CDR3 spans 17 amino acids. Germline V gene data show CDR1 as SGHAT and CDR2 as FQNNGV.

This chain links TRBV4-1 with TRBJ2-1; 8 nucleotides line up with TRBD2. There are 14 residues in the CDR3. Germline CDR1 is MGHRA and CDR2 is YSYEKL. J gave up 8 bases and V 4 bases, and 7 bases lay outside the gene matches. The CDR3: CASSPGLVIYEQFF. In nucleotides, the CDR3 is TGCGCCAGCAGCCCGGGACTAGTAATCTATGAGCAGTTCTTC.

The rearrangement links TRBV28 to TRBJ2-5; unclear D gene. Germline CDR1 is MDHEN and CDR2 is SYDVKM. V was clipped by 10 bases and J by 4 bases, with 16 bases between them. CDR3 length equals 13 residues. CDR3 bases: TGTGCCACTACCGTGTATCCCGGAGAGACCCAGTACTTC. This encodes CATTVYPGETQYF. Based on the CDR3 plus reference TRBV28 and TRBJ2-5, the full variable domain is DVKVTQSSRYLVKRTGEKVFLECVQDMDHENMFWYRQDPGLGLRLIYFSYDVKMKEKGDIPEGYSVSREKKERFSLILESASTNQTSMYLCATTVYPGETQYFGPGTRLLVL.

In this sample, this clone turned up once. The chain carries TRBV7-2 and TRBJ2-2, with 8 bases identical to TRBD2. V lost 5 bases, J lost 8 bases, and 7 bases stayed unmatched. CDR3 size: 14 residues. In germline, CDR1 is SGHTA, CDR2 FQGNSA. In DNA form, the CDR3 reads TGTGCCAGCAGCCCGGCGGGGGGCGCAGGGGAGCTGTTTTTT. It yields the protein CASSPAGGAGELFF.

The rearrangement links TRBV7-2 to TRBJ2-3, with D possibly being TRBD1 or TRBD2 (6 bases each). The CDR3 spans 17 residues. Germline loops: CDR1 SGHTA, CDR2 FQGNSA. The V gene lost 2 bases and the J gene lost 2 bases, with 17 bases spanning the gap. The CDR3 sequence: CASSLSVGGPLTDTQYF. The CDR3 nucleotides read TGTGCCAGCAGCTTATCGGTGGGGGGCCCCCTCACAGATACGCAGTATTTT.

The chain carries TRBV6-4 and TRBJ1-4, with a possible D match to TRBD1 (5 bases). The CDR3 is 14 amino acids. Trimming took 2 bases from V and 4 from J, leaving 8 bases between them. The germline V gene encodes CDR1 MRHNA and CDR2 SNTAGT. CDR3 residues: CASSDGADNEKLFF. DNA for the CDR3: TGTGCCAGCAGTGACGGGGCTGATAATGAAAAACTGTTTTTT.

The CDR3 reads CASSDPRAGKNIQYF. The DNA of the CDR3 is TGTGCCAGCAGTGACCCGAGAGCGGGCAAAAACATTCAGTACTTC. The chain combines TRBV6-1 with TRBJ2-4; TRBD2 is a possible D gene (6 bases). This CDR3 is 15 amino acids long. Trimming removed 3 bases from V and 3 bases from J, with 12 bases in between. Per the germline V gene, CDR1 is MNHNS and CDR2 is SASEGT.

The CDR3 DNA reads TGTGCCAGCAGTCAAGGGGGACACGGGGAGCTGTTTTTT. This encodes CASSQGGHGELFF. This rearrangement joins TRBV28 to TRBJ2-2; tentatively, D is TRBD1 (6 bases). There are 13 residues in the CDR3. Germline-derived CDR1 and CDR2 are MDHEN and SYDVKM. V was clipped by 5 bases and J by 7 bases, with 11 bases between them.

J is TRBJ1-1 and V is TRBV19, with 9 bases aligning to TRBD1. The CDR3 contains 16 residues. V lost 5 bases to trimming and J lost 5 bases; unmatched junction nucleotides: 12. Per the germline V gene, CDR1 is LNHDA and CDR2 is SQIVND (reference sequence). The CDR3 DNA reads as TGTGCCAGTAGTTTTCGACCTGGACAGGGGAGAACTGAAGCTTTCTTT. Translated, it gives CASSFRPGQGRTEAFF.

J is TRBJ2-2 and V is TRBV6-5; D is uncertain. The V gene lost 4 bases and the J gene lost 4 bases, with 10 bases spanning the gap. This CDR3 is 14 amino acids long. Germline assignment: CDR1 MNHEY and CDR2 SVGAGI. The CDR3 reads CASSWGVGTGELFF. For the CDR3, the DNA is TGTGCCAGCAGTTGGGGTGTTGGCACCGGGGAGCTGTTTTTT.

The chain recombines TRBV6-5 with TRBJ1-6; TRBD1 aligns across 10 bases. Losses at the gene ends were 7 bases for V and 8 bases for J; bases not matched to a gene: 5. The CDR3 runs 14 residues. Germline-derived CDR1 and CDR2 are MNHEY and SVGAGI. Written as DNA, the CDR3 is TGTGCCAGCACCCCGGGACAGGGGTATTCACCCCTCCACTTT. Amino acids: CASTPGQGYSPLHF.

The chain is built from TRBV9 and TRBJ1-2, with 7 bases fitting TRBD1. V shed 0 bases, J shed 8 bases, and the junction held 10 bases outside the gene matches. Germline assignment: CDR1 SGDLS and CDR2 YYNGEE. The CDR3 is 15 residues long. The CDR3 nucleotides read TGTGCCAGCAGCGTAGGGGACAGAACTCAATGGGGCTACACCTTC. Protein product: CASSVGDRTQWGYTF.

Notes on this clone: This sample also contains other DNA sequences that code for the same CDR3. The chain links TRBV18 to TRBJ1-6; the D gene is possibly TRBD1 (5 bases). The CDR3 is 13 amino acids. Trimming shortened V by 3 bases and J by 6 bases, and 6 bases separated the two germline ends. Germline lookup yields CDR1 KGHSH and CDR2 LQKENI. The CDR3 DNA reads TGTGCCAGCTCACCTGGGGCTAATTCACCCCTCCACTTT. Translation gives CASSPGANSPLHF. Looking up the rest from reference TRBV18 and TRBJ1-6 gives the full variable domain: NAGVMQNPRHLVRRRGQEARLRCSPMKGHSHVYWYRQLPEEGLKFMVYLQKENIIDESGMPKERFSAEFPKEGPSILRIQQVVRGDSAAYFCASSPGANSPLHFGNGTRLTVT.